The T cell receptor beta chain described here comes from a study of identical twins. A single record per CDR3 protein comes from TCRdb applying MiXCR to the 5' RACE reads. The sample has 510,000 or so distinct CDR3 sequences; roughly 15% are singletons. This CDR3 has 11 amino acids. CDR1 is SEHNR and CDR2 is FQNEAQ in the germline V gene (reference sequence). V was trimmed by 3 bases and J by 5 bases, leaving 5 bases between them. As regards this clonotype: Its target is unknown.

Overall study results and limits: Beta out-of-frame twin sharing showed a weaker excess. Cord blood beta clonotypes present at high abundance carried fewer insertions; no such pattern appeared in memory repertoires.

These sequences were also reported in another study, on yellow fever vaccine responses in identical twins.

The V and J genes are TRBV7-9 and TRBJ2-7; D is unresolved. This receptor was obtained from a woman aged 18-29 years in good health. The sequencing sample was made of CD4+ T cells sorted from blood. The CDR3 nucleotides read TGTGCCAGCAGCTTTAACCACGAGCAGTACTTC. Protein product: CASSFNHEQYF.